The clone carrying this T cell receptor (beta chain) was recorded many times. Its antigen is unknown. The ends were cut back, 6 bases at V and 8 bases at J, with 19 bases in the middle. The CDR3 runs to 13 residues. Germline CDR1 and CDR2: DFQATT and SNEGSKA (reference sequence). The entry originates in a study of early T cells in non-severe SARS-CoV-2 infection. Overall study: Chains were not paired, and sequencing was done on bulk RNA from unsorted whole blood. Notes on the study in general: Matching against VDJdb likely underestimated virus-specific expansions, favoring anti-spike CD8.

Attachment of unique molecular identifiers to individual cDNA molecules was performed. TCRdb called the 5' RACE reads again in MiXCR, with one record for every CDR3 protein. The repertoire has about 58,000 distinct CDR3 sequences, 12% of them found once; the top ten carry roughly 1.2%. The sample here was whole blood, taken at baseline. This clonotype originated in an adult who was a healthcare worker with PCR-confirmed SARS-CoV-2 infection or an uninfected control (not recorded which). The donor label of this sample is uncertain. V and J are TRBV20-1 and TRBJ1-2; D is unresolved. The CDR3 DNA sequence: TGCAGTGCCAGGACCCGAGGAAGGTGGGGCTACACCTTC. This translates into CSARTRGRWGYTF.